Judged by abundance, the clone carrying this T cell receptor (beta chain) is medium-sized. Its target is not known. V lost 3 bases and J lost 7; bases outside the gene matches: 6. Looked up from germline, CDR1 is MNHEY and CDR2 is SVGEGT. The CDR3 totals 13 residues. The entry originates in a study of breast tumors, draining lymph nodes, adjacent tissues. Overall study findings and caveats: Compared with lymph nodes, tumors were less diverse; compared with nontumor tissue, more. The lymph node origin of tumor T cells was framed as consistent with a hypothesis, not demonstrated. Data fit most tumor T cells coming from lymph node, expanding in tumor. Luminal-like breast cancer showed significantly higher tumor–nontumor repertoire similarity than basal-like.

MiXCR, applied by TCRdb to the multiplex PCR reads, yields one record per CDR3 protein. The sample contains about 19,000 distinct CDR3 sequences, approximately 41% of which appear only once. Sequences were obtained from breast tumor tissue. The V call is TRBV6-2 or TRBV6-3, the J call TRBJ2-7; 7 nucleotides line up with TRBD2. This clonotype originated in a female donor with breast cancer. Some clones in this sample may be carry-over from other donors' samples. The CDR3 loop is CASSYNGGGEQYF. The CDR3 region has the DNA TGTGCCAGCAGTTATAACGGCGGGGGAGAGCAGTACTTC.